A selection of T cell receptor beta chains follows, all from one sample in a study of T cell responses to AZD1222 COVID-19 vaccine. Sequencing was performed with immunoSEQ multiplex PCR; in TCRdb, only in-frame clones are kept and a portion is missing. The data contain roughly 150,000 clones, roughly 92% of them seen just once; the ten biggest clones take up around 1.5%. Sequenced material: peripheral blood, taken on day 0 of AZD1222 vaccination. The receptors were gathered from an adult in good health. CDR3s include the opening cysteine and the closing phenylalanine or tryptophan. A D gene is named only where the DNA matches it firmly. Clone size appears in some rows only: once, few, many, or a class for an expanded clone.

>-|TRBV2|-|TRBJ2-2
CASSLSGELFF
TGTGCCAGCAGCCTCTCCGGGGAGCTGTTTTTT
>-|TRBV3-1/TRBV3-2|once|TRBJ2-1
CASSPQGLTYNEQFF
TGTGCCAGCAGCCCCCAGGGGCTAACATACAATGAGCAGTTCTTC
>TRBD1|TRBV7-2|-|TRBJ1-5
CASSLGTGRSGQPQHF
TGTGCCAGCAGCTTGGGGACAGGGCGGAGCGGTCAGCCCCAGCATTTT
>-|TRBV24-1|-|TRBJ2-2
CATSEGVGELFF
TGTGCCACCAGTGAGGGAGTCGGGGAGCTGTTTTTT
>-|TRBV19|once|TRBJ2-2
CASSIVRLANTGELFF
TGTGCCAGTAGTATAGTCCGGCTAGCGAACACCGGGGAGCTGTTTTTT
>-|TRBV25-1|once|TRBJ2-1
CASMERYSYNEQFF
TGTGCCAGCATGGAGCGATACTCCTACAATGAGCAGTTCTTC
>-|TRBV7-2|-|TRBJ1-2
CASSLLVGYTF
TGTGCCAGCAGCTTATTAGTTGGCTACACCTTC
>-|TRBV10-3|-|TRBJ2-7
CAIRDIADEQYF
TGTGCCATCAGGGACATCGCGGACGAGCAGTACTTC
>TRBD1|TRBV5-1|-|TRBJ1-1
CASSLDVGQGNTEAFF
TGCGCCAGCAGCTTGGATGTCGGACAGGGGAACACTGAAGCTTTCTTT
>-|TRBV2|-|TRBJ2-7
CASSERVNSYEQYF
TGTGCCAGCAGTGAGAGGGTCAACTCCTACGAGCAGTACTTC
>-|TRBV11-3|-|TRBJ2-5
CASSLQGLETQYF
TGTGCCAGCAGCCTACAGGGTTTAGAGACCCAGTACTTC
>TRBD1|TRBV4-1|-|TRBJ1-2
CASSQGQGVLGYTF
TGCGCCAGCAGCCAGGGACAGGGAGTTCTTGGCTACACCTTC
>-|TRBV4-3|-|TRBJ2-7
CASSPGPGALSYEQYF
TGCGCCAGCAGCCCCGGTCCAGGGGCTCTCTCCTACGAGCAGTACTTC
>TRBD1|TRBV19|once|TRBJ1-3
CASRPSSIRFGDRRNTIYF
TGTGCCAGTAGACCCAGTAGTATCAGGTTTGGGGACAGAAGAAACACCATATATTTT
>TRBD2|TRBV6-5|-|TRBJ2-5
CASGRRTSGKETQYF
TGTGCCAGCGGGAGACGGACTAGCGGAAAAGAGACCCAGTACTTC
>-|TRBV10-2|-|TRBJ1-6
CASTMSSYNSPLHF
TGCGCCAGCACAATGAGCTCCTATAATTCACCCCTCCACTTT
>TRBD1|TRBV18|-|TRBJ2-7
CASSPDRVTGYEQYF
TGTGCCAGCTCACCAGACAGGGTTACTGGGTACGAGCAGTACTTC
>-|TRBV4-2|-|TRBJ2-3
CASSQVTGTDTQYF
TGTGCCAGCAGCCAAGTCACTGGGACAGATACGCAGTATTTT
>-|TRBV27|-|TRBJ2-1
CASKRASYNEQFF
TGTGCCAGCAAGAGGGCCTCCTACAATGAGCAGTTCTTC
>TRBD2|TRBV11-3|-|TRBJ2-1
CASSLLAGSSSYNEQFF
TGTGCCAGCAGCCTCTTAGCGGGGTCGAGCTCCTACAATGAGCAGTTCTTC
>-|TRBV9|-|TRBJ2-2
CASSARGATGELFF
TGTGCCAGCAGCGCCCGGGGGGCCACCGGGGAGCTGTTTTTT
>-|TRBV30|-|TRBJ1-3
CAWSPIQGNSGNTIYF
TGTGCCTGGAGTCCAATTCAGGGAAATTCAGGAAACACCATATATTTT
>TRBD1|TRBV6-5|-|TRBJ1-2
CASSFEPGGNYGYTF
TGTGCCAGCAGTTTTGAGCCAGGGGGCAACTATGGCTACACCTTC
>-|TRBV7-9|-|TRBJ1-3
CALSAVSGNTIYF
TGTGCCCTAAGCGCAGTCTCTGGAAACACCATATATTTT
>-|TRBV6-6|-|TRBJ1-2
CASSSGQLGIYGYTF
TGTGCCAGCAGTTCAGGACAGCTGGGGATCTATGGCTACACCTTC
>-|TRBV24-1|few|TRBJ1-2
CATSDPLLGYTF
TGTGCCACCAGTGATCCACTTTTGGGCTACACCTTC
>TRBD1|TRBV14|-|TRBJ2-3
CASRHADRGFTDTQYF
TGTGCCAGCAGACACGCTGACAGGGGCTTCACAGATACGCAGTATTTT
>-|TRBV6-5|-|TRBJ1-6
CASSTGFGNSPLHF
TGTGCCAGCAGCACAGGGTTCGGGAATTCACCCCTCCACTTT
>-|TRBV19|-|TRBJ2-1
CASSILVGSSYNEQFF
TGTGCCAGTAGTATCTTGGTCGGGAGCTCCTACAATGAGCAGTTCTTC
>-|TRBV27|-|TRBJ2-1
CASSLVGGPRVVNEQFF
TGTGCCAGCAGTTTGGTAGGTGGCCCCAGGGTAGTCAATGAGCAGTTCTTC
>TRBD1|TRBV5-1|-|TRBJ1-5
CASSTTGVGQPQHF
TGCGCCAGCAGCACGACAGGGGTTGGTCAGCCCCAGCATTTT
>TRBD1|TRBV10-1|-|TRBJ1-1
CANGTGPRGWEAFF
TGCGCCAACGGGACAGGTCCCCGGGGTTGGGAAGCTTTCTTT
>-|TRBV20-1|-|TRBJ2-3
CSAIEVDTQYF
TGCAGTGCTATAGAGGTGGATACGCAGTATTTT
>-|TRBV7-3|few|TRBJ2-7
CASSLSSSSSYEQYF
TGTGCCAGCAGCTTAAGCAGCTCGAGCTCCTACGAGCAGTACTTC
>-|TRBV6-5|-|TRBJ2-5
CASSYSGPQETQYF
TGTGCCAGCAGTTACTCTGGACCCCAAGAGACCCAGTACTTC
>TRBD1|TRBV7-9|few|TRBJ2-7
CASSGRQGDIPYEQYF
TGTGCCAGCAGCGGACGACAGGGGGATATCCCCTACGAGCAGTACTTC
>-|TRBV27|-|TRBJ1-1
CASSLSYRLGTEAFF
TGTGCCAGCAGTTTATCTTACAGGTTAGGGACTGAAGCTTTCTTT
>-|TRBV2|once|TRBJ1-3
CASSRSPFGNTIYF
TGTGCCAGCTCTCGGTCCCCCTTTGGAAACACCATATATTTT